This passage covers 10 T cell receptor beta chains from one sample sequenced in a study of blood T cell repertoires in COVID-19. Measured with immunoSEQ multiplex PCR; TCRdb has only the in-frame clones, and not every one. This table holds approximately 180,000 clones, 89% found once. The sample comprised PBMCs or T cells enriched from blood (not recorded which). These TCRs come from a woman in her forties with acute COVID-19.

The chain carries TRBV2 and TRBJ1-1, with TRBD1 matching over 11 bases. Germline-derived CDR1 and CDR2 are SNHLY and FYNNEI. Unmatched junction bases numbered 4, after V lost 6 bases and J lost 1 base. This CDR3 is 15 amino acids long. This chain's CDR3 is CASSLDRGPNTEAFF. The CDR3 DNA follows: TGTGCCAGCAGCCTGGACAGGGGGCCGAACACTGAAGCTTTCTTT.

Only a few counts were recorded for this clone. The chain links TRBV6-4 to TRBJ2-7; 9 bases are a match to TRBD1. The CDR3 has 17 amino acids. In germline, CDR1 is MRHNA, CDR2 SNTAGT. Trimming at V came to 2 bases and at J to 4 bases, leaving 12 bases not matched to a gene. The CDR3 loop is CASSDLPIGTGTYEQYF. The DNA of the CDR3 is TGTGCCAGCAGTGACCTGCCCATAGGGACAGGGACTTACGAGCAGTACTTC.

CDR3 sequence (DNA): TGTGCCAGCACCGGGTTGGGACAGGGCACAGATACGCAGTATTTT. Encoded protein: CASTGLGQGTDTQYF. The chain uses TRBV25-1 and TRBJ2-3; TRBD1 agrees at 8 bases. After removal of 7 bases from V and 1 base from J, the junction contained 7 bases not matched to a gene. The length of the CDR3 is 15 residues. From germline, CDR1 is MGHDK and CDR2 SYGVNS.

The gene calls are TRBV30 and TRBJ2-5; 12 positions agree with TRBD2. Germline V CDR1 and CDR2: GTSNPN, SVGIG (reference sequence). The CDR3 covers 15 residues. The V gene end was trimmed by 1 base and the J gene end by 5 bases; junction bases not matched to a gene: 5. CDR3 DNA sequence: TGTGCCTGGAGTGGACGACTAGCGGGAGCTGAGACCCAGTACTTC. Translating it yields CAWSGRLAGAETQYF.

The CDR3 DNA sequence: TGTGCCAGCAGCTTAACAGTTTCAGATACGCAGTATTTT. Its protein is CASSLTVSDTQYF. The rearrangement links TRBV7-6 to TRBJ2-3; no clear D. With 2 bases removed from V and 4 bases from J, the gap between germline ends came to 7 bases. Germline CDR1 and CDR2: SGHVS and FNYEAQ. This CDR3 is built from 13 residues.

The chain uses TRBV20-1 and TRBJ2-3; 7 nucleotides align to TRBD1. Germline CDR1 and CDR2: DFQATT and SNEGSKA (reference sequence). J was trimmed by 1 base and V by 3 bases; bases with no gene match: 4. The length of the CDR3 is 14 residues. Here the CDR3 reads CSASYQGGTDTQYF. The CDR3 region has the DNA TGCAGTGCTAGTTACCAGGGGGGCACAGATACGCAGTATTTT.

The V and J genes are TRBV9 and TRBJ2-1; 8 bases line up with TRBD2. The CDR3 length is 16 residues. CDR1 SGDLS and CDR2 YYNGEE come from the germline V gene. The junction had 7 bases not matched to a gene; V was cut back by 0 bases and J by 5 bases. CDR3: CASSVGAGGTHNEQFF. CDR3 bases: TGTGCCAGCAGCGTAGGGGCGGGAGGCACACACAATGAGCAGTTCTTC.

This clone is a singleton in its sample. V gene TRBV7-8 combines with J gene TRBJ1-2; D gene uncertain. The V gene's germline CDR1 is SGHVS and CDR2 FQNEAQ. The ends were cut back, 5 bases at V and 8 bases at J, with 18 bases in the middle. The CDR3 has 14 amino acids. CDR3 nucleotide sequence: TGTGCCAGCAGCCCGAGGCCCGACCTTTGGGGCTACACCTTC. It specifies CASSPRPDLWGYTF.

The chain carries TRBV19 and TRBJ1-2; D may be TRBD1 (6 bases). The germline V gene has CDR1 LNHDA and CDR2 SQIVND (reference sequence). Trimming cost V 6 bases and J 7 bases, with 18 bases left between them. The CDR3 sequence is 14 residues long. CDR3 bases: TGTGCCAGTAGCACAGGGACGGACCTTTTTGGCTACACCTTC. Protein: CASSTGTDLFGYTF.

The CDR3 nucleotides are TGTGCCAGCAGCCTGAGCTCCGGGACTAGCGGGAGAAATCTGTTCTTC. Translating it yields CASSLSSGTSGRNLFF. V usage is TRBV7-9 and J usage is TRBJ2-1; 14 nucleotides line up with TRBD2. V was clipped by 5 bases and J by 15 bases; unmatched bases: 15. Looked up from germline, CDR1 is SEHNR and CDR2 is FQNEAQ (reference sequence). The CDR3 length is 16 residues.